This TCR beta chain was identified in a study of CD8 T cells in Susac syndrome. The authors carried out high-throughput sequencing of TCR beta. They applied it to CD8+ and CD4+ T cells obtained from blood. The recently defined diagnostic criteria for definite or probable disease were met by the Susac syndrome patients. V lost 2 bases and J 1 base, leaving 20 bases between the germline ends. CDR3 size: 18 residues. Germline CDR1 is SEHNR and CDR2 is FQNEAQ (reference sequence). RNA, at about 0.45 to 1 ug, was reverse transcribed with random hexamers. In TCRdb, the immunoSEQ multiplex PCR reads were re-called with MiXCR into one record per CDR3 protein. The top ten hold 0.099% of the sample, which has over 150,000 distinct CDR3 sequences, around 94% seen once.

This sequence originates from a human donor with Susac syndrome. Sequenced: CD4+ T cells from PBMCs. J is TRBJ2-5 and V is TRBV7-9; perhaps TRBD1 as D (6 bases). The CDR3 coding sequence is TGTGCCAGCAGCTTACTAATTGGGTCAGGGGTCTCCCAAGAGACCCAGTACTTC. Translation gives CASSLLIGSGVSQETQYF.